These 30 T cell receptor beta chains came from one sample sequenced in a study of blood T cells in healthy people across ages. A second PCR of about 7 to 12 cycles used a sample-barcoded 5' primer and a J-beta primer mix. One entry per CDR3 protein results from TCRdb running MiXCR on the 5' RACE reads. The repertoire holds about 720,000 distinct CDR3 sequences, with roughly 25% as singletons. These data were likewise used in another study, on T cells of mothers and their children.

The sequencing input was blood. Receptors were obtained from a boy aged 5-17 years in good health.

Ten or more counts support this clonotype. The chain's CDR3 is CASSQDMREVTGTQYF. In nucleotides, the CDR3 is TGTGCCAGCAGCCAAGATATGCGGGAGGTGACTGGTACGCAGTATTTT. V usage is TRBV3-1 and J usage is TRBJ2-3, with TRBD2 identical over 8 bases. CDR1 is LGHDT and CDR2 is YNNKEL in the germline V gene (reference sequence). The CDR3 contains 16 residues. V shed 0 bases, J shed 8 bases, and the junction held 10 bases outside the gene matches.

CDR3 sequence (DNA): TGCAGTGCTAGAGATCGGAGACTGTTTCAAGAGACCCAGTACTTC. Its protein is CSARDRRLFQETQYF. The rearrangement joins TRBV20-1 to TRBJ2-1; D gene uncertain. The DNA end favors TRBJ2-5, so the J call may be wrong. The CDR3 is made up of 15 amino acids. Germline CDR1 is DFQATT and CDR2 is SNEGSKA (reference sequence).

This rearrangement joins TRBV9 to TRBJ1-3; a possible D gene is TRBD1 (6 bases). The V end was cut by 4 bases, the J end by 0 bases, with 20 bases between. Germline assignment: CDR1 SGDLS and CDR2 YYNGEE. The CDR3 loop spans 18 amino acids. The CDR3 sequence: CASSTIGQGSSSGNTIYF. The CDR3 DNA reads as TGTGCCAGCAGCACCATAGGTCAGGGGTCGAGCTCTGGAAACACCATATATTTT.

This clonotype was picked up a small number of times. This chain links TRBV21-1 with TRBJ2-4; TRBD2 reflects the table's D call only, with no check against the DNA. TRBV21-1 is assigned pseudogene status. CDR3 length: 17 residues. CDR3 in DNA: TGTGCCAGCAGCAAAGTTTCGGCGGGAAACTTCAAAAACATTCAGTACTTC. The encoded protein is CASSKVSAGNFKNIQYF.

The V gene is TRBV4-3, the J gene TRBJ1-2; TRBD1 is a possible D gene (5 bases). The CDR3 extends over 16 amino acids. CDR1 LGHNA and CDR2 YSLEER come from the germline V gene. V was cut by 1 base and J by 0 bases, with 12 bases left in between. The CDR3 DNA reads TGCGCCAGCAGCCAAGGGGGGGAGGGACCTAACTATGGCTACACCTTC. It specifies CASSQGGEGPNYGYTF.

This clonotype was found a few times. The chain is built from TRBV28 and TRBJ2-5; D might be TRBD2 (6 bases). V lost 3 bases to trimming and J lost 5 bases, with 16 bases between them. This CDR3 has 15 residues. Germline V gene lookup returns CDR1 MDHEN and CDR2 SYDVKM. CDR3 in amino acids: CASSFPGGLGETQYF. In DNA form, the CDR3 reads TGTGCCAGCAGTTTTCCTGGAGGGTTGGGGGAGACCCAGTACTTC.

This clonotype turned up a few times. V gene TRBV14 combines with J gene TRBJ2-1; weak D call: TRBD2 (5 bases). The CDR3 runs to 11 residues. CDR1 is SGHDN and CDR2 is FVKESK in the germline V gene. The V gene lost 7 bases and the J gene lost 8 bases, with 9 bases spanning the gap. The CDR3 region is CASMMEDEQFF. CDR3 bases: TGTGCCAGCATGATGGAGGATGAGCAGTTCTTC. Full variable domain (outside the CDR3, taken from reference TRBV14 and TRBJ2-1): EAGVTQFPSHSVIEKGQTVTLRCDPISGHDNLYWYRRVMGKEIKFLLHFVKESKQDESGMPNNRFLAERTGGTYSTLKVQPAELEDSGVYFCASMMEDEQFFGPGTRLTVL.

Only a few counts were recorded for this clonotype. The CDR3 reads CASSFQAVNTGELFF. Here the CDR3 DNA reads TGTGCCAGCAGTTTTCAGGCGGTTAACACCGGGGAGCTGTTTTTT. This chain joins TRBV12-3 or TRBV12-4 and TRBJ2-2, with no clear D. The ends were cut back, 3 bases at V and 2 bases at J, with 10 bases in the middle. The CDR3 contains 15 residues.

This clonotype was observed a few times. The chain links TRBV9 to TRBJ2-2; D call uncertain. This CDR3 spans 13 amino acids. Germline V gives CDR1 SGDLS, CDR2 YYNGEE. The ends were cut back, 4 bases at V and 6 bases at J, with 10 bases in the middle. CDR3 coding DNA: TGTGCCAGCAGCTCCCAATTTCCCGGGGAGCTGTTTTTT. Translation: CASSSQFPGELFF.

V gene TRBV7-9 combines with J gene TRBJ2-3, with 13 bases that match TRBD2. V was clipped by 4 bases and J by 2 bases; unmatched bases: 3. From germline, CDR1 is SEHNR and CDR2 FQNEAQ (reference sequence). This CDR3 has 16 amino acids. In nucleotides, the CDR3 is TGTGCCAGCAGCTCGACTAGCGGGAGGCCCACAGATACGCAGTATTTT. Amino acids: CASSSTSGRPTDTQYF.

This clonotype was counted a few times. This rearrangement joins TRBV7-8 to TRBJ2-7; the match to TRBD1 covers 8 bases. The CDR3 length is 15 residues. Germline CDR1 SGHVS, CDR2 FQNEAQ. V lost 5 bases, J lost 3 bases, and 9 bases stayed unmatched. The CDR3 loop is CASSPKDRAFYEQYF. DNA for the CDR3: TGTGCCAGCAGCCCAAAGGACAGGGCTTTCTACGAGCAGTACTTC.

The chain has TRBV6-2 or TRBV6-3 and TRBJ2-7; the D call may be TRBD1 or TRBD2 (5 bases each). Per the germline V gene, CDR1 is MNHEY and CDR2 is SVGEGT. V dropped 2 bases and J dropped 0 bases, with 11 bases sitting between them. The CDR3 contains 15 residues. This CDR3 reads CASSYPWGSSYEQYF. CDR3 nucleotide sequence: TGTGCCAGCAGTTACCCGTGGGGGAGCTCCTACGAGCAGTACTTC.

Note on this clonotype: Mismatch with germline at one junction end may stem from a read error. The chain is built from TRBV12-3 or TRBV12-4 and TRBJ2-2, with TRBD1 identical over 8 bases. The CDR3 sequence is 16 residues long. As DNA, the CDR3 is TGTGCCAGCAGGGCCCGGGACAGGCGCCCCACCGGGAAGCTGTTTTTT. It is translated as CASRARDRRPTGKLFF.

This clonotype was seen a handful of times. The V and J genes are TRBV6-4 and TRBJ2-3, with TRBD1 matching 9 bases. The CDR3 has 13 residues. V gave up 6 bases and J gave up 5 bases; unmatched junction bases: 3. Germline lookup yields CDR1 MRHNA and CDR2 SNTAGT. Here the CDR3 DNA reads TGTGCCAGCAGCAGACAGGGGGAAGATACGCAGTATTTT. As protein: CASSRQGEDTQYF.

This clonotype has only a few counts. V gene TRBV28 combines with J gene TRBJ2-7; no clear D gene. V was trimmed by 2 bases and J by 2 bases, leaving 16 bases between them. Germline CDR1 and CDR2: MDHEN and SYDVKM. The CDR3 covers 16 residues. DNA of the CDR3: TGTGCCAGCAGTTTAAATTTGGGTCAGGCAACCTACGAGCAGTACTTC. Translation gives CASSLNLGQATYEQYF.

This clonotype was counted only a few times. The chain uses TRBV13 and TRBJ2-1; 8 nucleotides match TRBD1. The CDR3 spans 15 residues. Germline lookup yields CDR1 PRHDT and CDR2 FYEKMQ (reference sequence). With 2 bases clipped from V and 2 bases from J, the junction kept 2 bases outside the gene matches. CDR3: CASSLPRGPYNEQFF. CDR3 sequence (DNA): TGTGCCAGCAGCTTACCCAGGGGGCCCTACAATGAGCAGTTCTTC.

The CDR3: CASSLHQLQETQYF. In DNA, the CDR3 is TGTGCCAGCAGCTTACATCAACTCCAAGAGACCCAGTACTTC. The rearrangement uses TRBV11-2 and TRBJ2-5; no clear D gene. Germline CDR1 SGHAT, CDR2 FQNNGV. CDR3 size: 14 residues. Trimming left V 2 bases short and J 1 base short, with 8 bases between.

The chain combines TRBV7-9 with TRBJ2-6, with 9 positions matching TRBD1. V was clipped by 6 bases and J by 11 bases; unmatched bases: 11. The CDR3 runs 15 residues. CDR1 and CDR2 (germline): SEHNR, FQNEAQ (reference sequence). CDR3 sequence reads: CASRDQGDREDVLTF. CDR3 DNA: TGTGCCAGCAGGGACCAGGGGGACAGGGAGGACGTCCTGACTTTC.

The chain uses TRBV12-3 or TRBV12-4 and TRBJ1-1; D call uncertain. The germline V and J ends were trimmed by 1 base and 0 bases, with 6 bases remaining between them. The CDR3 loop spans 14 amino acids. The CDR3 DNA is TGTGCCAGCAGTTTAGAGTACATGAACACTGAAGCTTTCTTT. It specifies CASSLEYMNTEAFF.

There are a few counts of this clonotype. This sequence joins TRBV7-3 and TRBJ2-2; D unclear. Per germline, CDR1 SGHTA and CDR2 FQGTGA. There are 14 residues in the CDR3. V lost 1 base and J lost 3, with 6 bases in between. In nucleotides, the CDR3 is TGTGCCAGCAGCTTAATGAGTTACACCGGGGAGCTGTTTTTT. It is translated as CASSLMSYTGELFF.

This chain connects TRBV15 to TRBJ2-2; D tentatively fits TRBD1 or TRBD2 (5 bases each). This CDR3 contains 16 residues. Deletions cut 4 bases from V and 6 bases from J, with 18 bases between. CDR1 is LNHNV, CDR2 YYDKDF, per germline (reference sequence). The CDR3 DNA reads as TGTGCCACCAGCAAAACCCGGGACCTACTGGCCGGGGAGCTGTTTTTT. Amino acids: CATSKTRDLLAGELFF.

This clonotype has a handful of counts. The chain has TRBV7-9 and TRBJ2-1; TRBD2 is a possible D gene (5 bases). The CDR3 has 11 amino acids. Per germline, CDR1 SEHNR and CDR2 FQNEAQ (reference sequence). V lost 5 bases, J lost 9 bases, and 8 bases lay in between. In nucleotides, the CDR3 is TGTGCCAGCAGCCCGGCGGGTGAGCAGTTCTTC. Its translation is CASSPAGEQFF.

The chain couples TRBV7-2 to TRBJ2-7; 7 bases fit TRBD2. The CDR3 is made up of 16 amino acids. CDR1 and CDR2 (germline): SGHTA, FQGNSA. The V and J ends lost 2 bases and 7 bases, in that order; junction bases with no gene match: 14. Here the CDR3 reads CASSLFPSGPGLEQYF. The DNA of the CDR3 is TGTGCCAGCAGCTTATTCCCTAGCGGTCCTGGCTTGGAGCAGTACTTC. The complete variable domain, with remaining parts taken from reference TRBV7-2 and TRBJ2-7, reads GAGVSQSPSNKVTEKGKDVELRCDPISGHTALYWYRQSLGQGLEFLIYFQGNSAPDKSGLPSDRFSAERTGGSVSTLTIQRTQQEDSAVYLCASSLFPSGPGLEQYFGPGTRLTVT.

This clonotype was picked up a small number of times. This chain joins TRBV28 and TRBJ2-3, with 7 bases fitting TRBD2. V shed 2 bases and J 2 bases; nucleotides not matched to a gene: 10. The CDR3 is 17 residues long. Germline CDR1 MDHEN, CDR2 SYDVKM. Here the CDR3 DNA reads TGTGCCAGCAGTTTAGCCCTCGAGCGGGACTCCACAGATACGCAGTATTTT. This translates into CASSLALERDSTDTQYF.

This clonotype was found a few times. CDR3 bases: TGCAGTGCTCGAACTAGCGGGAGGTACCAAGAGACCCAGTACTTC. It specifies CSARTSGRYQETQYF. The genes are TRBV20-1 and TRBJ2-5; 12 nucleotides agree with TRBD2. Unmatched junction bases numbered 4, after V lost 5 bases and J lost 0 bases. The CDR3 sequence is 15 residues long. Looked up from germline, CDR1 is DFQATT and CDR2 is SNEGSKA (reference sequence).

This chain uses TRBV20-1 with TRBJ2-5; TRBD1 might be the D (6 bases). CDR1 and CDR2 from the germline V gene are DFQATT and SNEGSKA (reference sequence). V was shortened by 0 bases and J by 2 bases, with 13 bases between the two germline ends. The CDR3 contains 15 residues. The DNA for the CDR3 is TGCAGTGCTAGAGACGGCAGGGGTGGGCAAGAGACCCAGTACTTC. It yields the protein CSARDGRGGQETQYF.

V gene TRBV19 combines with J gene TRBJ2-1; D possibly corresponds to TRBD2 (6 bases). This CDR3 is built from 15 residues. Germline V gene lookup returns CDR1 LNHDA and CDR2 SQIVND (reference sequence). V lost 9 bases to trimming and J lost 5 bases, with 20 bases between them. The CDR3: CASGGDPSPHNEQFF. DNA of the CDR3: TGTGCCAGCGGAGGGGATCCTTCTCCGCACAATGAGCAGTTCTTC. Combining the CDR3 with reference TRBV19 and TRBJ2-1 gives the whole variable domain DGGITQSPKYLFRKEGQNVTLSCEQNLNHDAMYWYRQDPGQGLRLIYYSQIVNDFQKGDIAEGYSVSREKKESFPLTVTSAQKNPTAFYLCASGGDPSPHNEQFFGPGTRLTVL.

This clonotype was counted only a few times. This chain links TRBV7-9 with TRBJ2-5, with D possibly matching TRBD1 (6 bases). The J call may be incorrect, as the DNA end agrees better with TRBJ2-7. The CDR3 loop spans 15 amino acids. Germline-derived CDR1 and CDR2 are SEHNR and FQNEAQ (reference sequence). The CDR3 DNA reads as TGTGCCAGCAGCTTAGGGACAGCCGACGCCCACGAGCAGTACTTC. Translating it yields CASSLGTADAHEQYF.

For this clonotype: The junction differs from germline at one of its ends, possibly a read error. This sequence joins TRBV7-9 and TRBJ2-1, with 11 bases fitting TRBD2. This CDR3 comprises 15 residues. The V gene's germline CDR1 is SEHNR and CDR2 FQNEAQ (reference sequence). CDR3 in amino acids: CASSFRLAGNNEQFF. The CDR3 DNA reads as TGTGCCAGCAGCTTCAGACTAGCGGGGAACAATGAGCAATTCTTC.

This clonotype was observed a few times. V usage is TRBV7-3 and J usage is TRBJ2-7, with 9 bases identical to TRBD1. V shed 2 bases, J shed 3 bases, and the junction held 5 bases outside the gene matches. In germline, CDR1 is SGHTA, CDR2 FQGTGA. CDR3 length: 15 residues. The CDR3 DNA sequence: TGTGCCAGCAGCTTATCTGGACAGGGGATCTACGAGCAGTACTTC. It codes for CASSLSGQGIYEQYF.